These 6 T cell receptor beta chains were all obtained from the same sample, sequenced in a study of glioma-infiltrating T cells after dendritic cell vaccination. The data were produced by immunoSEQ multiplex PCR, yet TCRdb's version contains in-frame clones alone and is incomplete. The profile shows tens of thousands of clones, just over 85% of them singletons. The sequences come from blood, collected before dendritic cell vaccination. Receptors were obtained from a human donor with glioblastoma.

The rearrangement joins TRBV7-8 to TRBJ2-7; 9 bases map to TRBD2. Losses at the gene ends were 5 bases for V and 3 bases for J; bases not matched to a gene: 11. Per germline, CDR1 SGHVS and CDR2 FQNEAQ. The CDR3 is 16 amino acids. This CDR3 reads CASSTGPAGGFYEQYF. Here the CDR3 DNA reads TGTGCCAGCAGCACGGGGCCAGCGGGAGGCTTCTACGAGCAGTACTTC.

This rearrangement joins TRBV7-2 to TRBJ1-2; D uncertain. V dropped 5 bases and J dropped 7 bases, with 11 bases sitting between them. The CDR3 length is 12 residues. The germline gives CDR1 SGHTA, CDR2 FQGNSA. The CDR3 reads CASSPDAGGYTF. For the CDR3, the DNA is TGTGCCAGCAGCCCCGACGCGGGTGGCTACACCTTC.

The CDR3 DNA follows: TGCGCCAGCAGCCCTTTCCCGACAGGGTCCTACGAGCAGTACTTC. Translation gives CASSPFPTGSYEQYF. The chain uses TRBV4-3 and TRBJ2-7; 7 positions match TRBD1. V trimming: 4 bases; J trimming: 1 base; junction bases outside the gene matches: 7. Looked up from germline, CDR1 is LGHNA and CDR2 is YSLEER. This CDR3 contains 15 residues.

The genes are TRBV7-2 and TRBJ2-7, with 8 bases aligning to TRBD1. Germline V CDR1 and CDR2: SGHTA, FQGNSA. J lost 3 bases, V lost 2 bases, and 9 bases had no gene match. The length of the CDR3 is 16 residues. This CDR3 is CASSLMGTGQDYEQYF. CDR3 nucleotide sequence: TGTGCCAGCAGCTTAATGGGTACGGGACAGGACTACGAGCAGTACTTC.

V gene TRBV5-4 combines with J gene TRBJ1-4, with 12 bases that match TRBD1. The CDR3 consists of 16 residues. The V gene end was trimmed by 4 bases and the J gene end by 8 bases; junction bases not matched to a gene: 9. Germline V lookup: CDR1 SGHNT, CDR2 YYREEE (reference sequence). CDR3 residues: CASSRGQGALGEKLFF. The CDR3 DNA is TGTGCCAGCAGCAGGGGACAGGGGGCGCTGGGAGAAAAACTGTTTTTT.

The V and J genes are TRBV15 and TRBJ2-5; the D gene is possibly TRBD2 (5 bases). Germline V gives CDR1 LNHNV, CDR2 YYDKDF (reference sequence). Trimming shortened V by 1 base and J by 2 bases, and 8 bases separated the two germline ends. This CDR3 has 14 residues. DNA of the CDR3: TGTGCCACCAGCAGAGGAGCGGAGCAAGAGACCCAGTACTTC. As protein: CATSRGAEQETQYF.